Listed here are 2 T cell receptor beta chains from one sample, sequenced in a study of PD-1 blockade in classical Hodgkin lymphoma. Relapse after autologous stem cell transplantation occurred in every patient, and brentuximab vedotin exposure varied. CD8+ T cells were isolated from thawed PBMCs by magnetic negative selection. The data were produced by immunoSEQ multiplex PCR, yet TCRdb's version contains in-frame clones alone and is incomplete. Of about 6,000 clones in the sample, around 57% were seen once. The sequencing used CD8+ T cells from blood, collected at baseline. These receptors were taken from a human donor with classical Hodgkin lymphoma.

This clone was seen just once. CDR3 nucleotide sequence: TGCGCCAGCAGCTTGCTAGGGGACGGCGAGCAGTACTTC. Amino acid sequence: CASSLLGDGEQYF. The gene calls are TRBV5-1 and TRBJ2-7, with D perhaps matching TRBD1 or TRBD2 (5 bases each). In germline, CDR1 is SGHRS, CDR2 YFSETQ. The CDR3 has 13 amino acids. V was pared by 1 base and J by 6 bases, with 11 bases between.

V and J are TRBV18 and TRBJ2-1; D not resolved. Trimming left V 1 base short and J 0 bases short, with 7 bases between. Germline CDR1 reads KGHSH; CDR2 reads LQKENI. CDR3 size: 15 residues. CDR3 region: CASSPRDVSYNEQFF. In DNA form, the CDR3 reads TGTGCCAGCTCACCACGAGACGTCTCCTACAATGAGCAGTTCTTC.